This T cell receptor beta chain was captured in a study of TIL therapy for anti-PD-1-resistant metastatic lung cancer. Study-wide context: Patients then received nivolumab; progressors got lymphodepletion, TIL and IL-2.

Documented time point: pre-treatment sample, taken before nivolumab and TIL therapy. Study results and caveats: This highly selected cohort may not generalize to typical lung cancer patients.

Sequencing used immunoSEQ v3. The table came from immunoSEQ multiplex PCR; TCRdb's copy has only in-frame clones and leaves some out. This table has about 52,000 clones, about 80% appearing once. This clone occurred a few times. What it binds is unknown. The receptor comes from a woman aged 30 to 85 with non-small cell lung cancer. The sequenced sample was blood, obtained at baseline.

This CDR3 reads CASSLSGKLNTEAFF. The CDR3 DNA is TGTGCCAGCAGTTTATCAGGGAAATTGAACACTGAAGCTTTCTTT. The gene calls are TRBV28 and TRBJ1-1, with D tentatively TRBD1 (5 bases). V was clipped by 1 base and J by 0 bases, with 9 bases between them. CDR3 length equals 15 residues. CDR1 is MDHEN, CDR2 SYDVKM, per germline. Drawing the rest from reference TRBV28 and TRBJ1-1, the complete variable domain is DVKVTQSSRYLVKRTGEKVFLECVQDMDHENMFWYRQDPGLGLRLIYFSYDVKMKEKGDIPEGYSVSREKKERFSLILESASTNQTSMYLCASSLSGKLNTEAFFGQGTRLTVV.